Below are 21 T cell receptor beta chains sequenced from a single sample in a study of CD8 T cells in Susac syndrome. Random hexamers were used to reverse transcribe roughly 0.5 to 1 ug of RNA. A single record per CDR3 protein comes from TCRdb applying MiXCR to the immunoSEQ multiplex PCR reads. The repertoire has more than 200,000 distinct CDR3 sequences, roughly 93% of them found once; the top ten carry roughly 0.07%. Material for sequencing was CD4+ T cells from PBMCs. The receptors shown here come from a human donor with multiple sclerosis.

The V gene is TRBV12-3 or TRBV12-4, the J gene TRBJ2-2, with TRBD1 matching over 9 bases. The CDR3 sequence is 16 residues long. V trimming: 7 bases; J trimming: 4 bases; junction bases outside the gene matches: 10. CDR3 sequence: CASIVNRGLGTGELFF. DNA for the CDR3: TGTGCCAGCATTGTAAACAGGGGGCTTGGCACCGGGGAGCTGTTTTTT.

This sequence joins TRBV7-8 and TRBJ2-2; 12 nucleotides agree with TRBD2. The CDR3 sequence is 17 residues long. Unmatched junction bases numbered 1, after V lost 2 bases and J lost 0 bases. Germline-derived CDR1 and CDR2 are SGHVS and FQNEAQ. CDR3 sequence reads: CASSLRTSGANTGELFF. CDR3 DNA sequence: TGTGCCAGCAGCTTAAGGACTAGCGGGGCGAACACCGGGGAGCTGTTTTTT.

Only one count was recorded for this clonotype. This chain joins TRBV20-1 and TRBJ2-7; 8 bases are a match to TRBD1. The CDR3 runs 15 residues. The germline CDR1 and CDR2 sequences are DFQATT and SNEGSKA (reference sequence). V gave up 6 bases and J gave up 6 bases; unmatched junction bases: 16. DNA for the CDR3: TGCAGTGCCCCCCGACCCAGGACAGGGTCGCTCGAGCAGTACTTC. This translates into CSAPRPRTGSLEQYF.

This clonotype appeared a single time. This chain joins TRBV29-1 and TRBJ1-5; the D gene is possibly TRBD1 (5 bases). CDR3 length: 15 residues. Germline CDR1 reads SQVTM; CDR2 reads ANQGSEA. Trimming took 4 bases from V and 1 from J, leaving 14 bases between them. The CDR3 sequence is CSVGGGSGSNQPQHF. The CDR3, as DNA: TGCAGCGTTGGGGGGGGATCGGGGAGCAATCAGCCCCAGCATTTT. Variable domain in full (rest from reference TRBV29-1 and TRBJ1-5): SAVISQKPSRDICQRGTSLTIQCQVDSQVTMMFWYRQQPGQSLTLIATANQGSEATYESGFVIDKFPISRPNLTFSTLTVSNMSPEDSSIYLCSVGGGSGSNQPQHFGDGTRLSIL.

This clonotype was seen more than once but under ten times. This chain joins TRBV14 and TRBJ1-1; the D is unclear. This CDR3 is built from 13 residues. Trimming took off 6 bases at V and 0 bases at J, with 8 bases between the two ends. Germline loops: CDR1 SGHDN, CDR2 FVKESK. This CDR3 reads CASSQKVNTEAFF. The DNA of the CDR3 is TGTGCCAGCAGTCAGAAAGTGAACACTGAAGCTTTCTTT.

The chain carries TRBV9 and TRBJ2-1; TRBD2 matches 12 bases. Germline-derived CDR1 and CDR2 are SGDLS and YYNGEE. The CDR3 contains 16 residues. The V and J ends lost 2 bases and 9 bases, in that order; junction bases with no gene match: 9. The CDR3 DNA follows: TGTGCCAGCAGCGTCGAGACTAGCGGGAGTATGAGTGAGCAGTTCTTC. Protein sequence: CASSVETSGSMSEQFF.

The chain couples TRBV24-1 to TRBJ2-5, with TRBD2 as a possible D gene (5 bases). CDR1 is KGHDR, CDR2 SFDVKD, per germline. V shed 1 base and J shed 2 bases, with 13 bases lying between them. CDR3 length equals 16 residues. CDR3 protein: CATSDFRAGGQETQYF. The DNA for the CDR3 is TGTGCCACCAGTGATTTCCGGGCGGGTGGACAAGAGACCCAGTACTTC.

The chain is built from TRBV15 and TRBJ2-7, with 8 bases identical to TRBD2. Germline CDR1 reads LNHNV; CDR2 reads YYDKDF (reference sequence). V shed 1 base and J 6 bases; nucleotides not matched to a gene: 8. This CDR3 has 15 residues. DNA of the CDR3: TGTGCCACCAGCAGAGGGGCTAGCGGGTTCTTCGAGCAGTACGTC. It encodes CATSRGASGFFEQYV.

This rearrangement joins TRBV10-3 to TRBJ1-1; weak D call: TRBD1 (5 bases). V lost 7 bases and J 5 bases, leaving 14 bases between the germline ends. Germline V gives CDR1 ENHRY, CDR2 SYGVKD. CDR3 size: 13 residues. The CDR3 DNA sequence: TGTGCCATCATAACAGGCGACTTAACTGAAGCTTTCTTT. Translated, it gives CAIITGDLTEAFF.

This chain links TRBV6-5 with TRBJ2-3; TRBD2 agrees at 10 bases. Germline V CDR1 and CDR2: MNHEY, SVGAGI. The V gene end was trimmed by 6 bases and the J gene end by 6 bases; junction bases not matched to a gene: 6. The length of the CDR3 is 14 residues. CDR3 in amino acids: CASREREGRDTQYF. DNA for the CDR3: TGTGCCAGCAGAGAGCGGGAGGGCCGTGATACGCAGTATTTT.

The chain combines TRBV2 with TRBJ2-7; TRBD1 might be the D (5 bases). Germline CDR1 SNHLY, CDR2 FYNNEI. V was trimmed by 7 bases and J by 3 bases, leaving 13 bases between them. The CDR3 is 13 residues long. This CDR3 is CASTGSTFYEQYF. Written as DNA, the CDR3 is TGTGCCAGCACAGGGTCTACTTTCTACGAGCAGTACTTC.

V gene TRBV27 combines with J gene TRBJ2-7; D ambiguous. Germline values: CDR1 MNHEY, CDR2 SMNVEV (reference sequence). Trimming removed 3 bases from V and 0 bases from J, with 12 bases in between. The CDR3 contains 15 residues. The CDR3 bases are TGTGCCAGCAGTTTTCAGAGAGCGAGCTCCTACGAGCAGTACTTC. Its protein is CASSFQRASSYEQYF.

The chain is built from TRBV3-1 and TRBJ2-7; no firm D call. In germline, CDR1 is LGHDT, CDR2 YNNKEL (reference sequence). V was shortened by 1 base and J by 5 bases, with 3 bases between the two germline ends. CDR3 length: 11 amino acids. CDR3 sequence (DNA): TGTGCCAGCAGCCAAGGCAACGAGCAGTACTTC. Translated: CASSQGNEQYF.

This clonotype has a handful of counts. This chain uses TRBV7-8 with TRBJ2-5; unclear D gene. The V end lost 6 bases, the J end lost 4 bases, and 18 bases lay between the germline ends. This CDR3 comprises 15 residues. Per germline, CDR1 SGHVS and CDR2 FQNEAQ. CDR3 sequence reads: CASRKRVFLGETQYF. The CDR3, as DNA: TGTGCCAGCAGGAAAAGGGTATTTCTGGGAGAGACCCAGTACTTC.

This clonotype has a single count. The J gene is TRBJ2-3, the V gene TRBV7-9, with 7 bases fitting TRBD2. Germline V gene sequence: CDR1 SEHNR, CDR2 FQNEAQ (reference sequence). J lost 3 bases, V lost 1 base, and 7 bases had no gene match. The CDR3 is 16 residues long. The CDR3 region has the DNA TGTGCCAGCAGCTTAGTTGGCGGGGGAGAAACAGATACGCAGTATTTT. Translating gives CASSLVGGGETDTQYF.

The chain combines TRBV11-2 with TRBJ2-6; 11 nucleotides match TRBD1. Per germline, CDR1 SGHAT and CDR2 FQNNGV. V was clipped by 5 bases and J by 0 bases; unmatched bases: 6. The CDR3 runs to 18 residues. The CDR3 DNA reads TGTGCCAGCAGCCTCAAGGGACAGGGGGGCTCTGGGGCCAACGTCCTGACTTTC. Translation: CASSLKGQGGSGANVLTF. Full variable domain (rest looked up from reference TRBV11-2 and TRBJ2-6): EAGVAQSPRYKIIEKRQSVAFWCNPISGHATLYWYQQILGQGPKLLIQFQNNGVVDDSQLPKDRFSAERLKGVDSTLKIQPAKLEDSAVYLCASSLKGQGGSGANVLTFGAGSRLTVL.

This chain connects TRBV12-3 or TRBV12-4 to TRBJ1-2; D is unresolved. The CDR3 consists of 12 residues. The V end was cut by 7 bases, the J end by 1 base, with 7 bases between. CDR3 in amino acids: CASKGDNYGYTF. CDR3 nucleotide sequence: TGTGCCAGCAAGGGCGATAACTATGGCTACACCTTC.

The chain carries TRBV20-1 and TRBJ2-3; TRBD2 might be the D (6 bases). V was clipped by 4 bases and J by 2 bases, with 13 bases between them. This CDR3 spans 14 amino acids. Germline V CDR1 and CDR2: DFQATT, SNEGSKA (reference sequence). CDR3: CSATRLGPTDTQYF. CDR3 nucleotides: TGCAGTGCTACGCGACTAGGCCCCACAGATACGCAGTATTTT.

V is TRBV5-6 and J is TRBJ2-5; tentative D call: TRBD1 (6 bases). This CDR3 has 14 residues. Germline values: CDR1 SGHDT, CDR2 YYEEEE. The V end lost 0 bases, the J end lost 4 bases, and 10 bases lay between the germline ends. The CDR3 protein is CASSLGTVRETQYF. The CDR3 DNA is TGTGCCAGCAGCTTGGGGACAGTTCGAGAGACCCAGTACTTC. The whole variable domain, remainder taken from reference TRBV5-6 and TRBJ2-5, is DAGVTQSPTHLIKTRGQQVTLRCSPKSGHDTVSWYQQALGQGPQFIFQYYEEEERQRGNFPDRFSGHQFPNYSSELNVNALLLGDSALYLCASSLGTVRETQYFGPGTRLLVL.

CDR3 sequence reads: CASSPKSGELFF. The CDR3 DNA sequence: TGTGCCAGTAGTCCAAAGTCCGGGGAGCTGTTTTTT. V is TRBV19 and J is TRBJ2-2; no clear D. This CDR3 spans 12 amino acids. Germline V gives CDR1 LNHDA, CDR2 SQIVND (reference sequence). Trimming took off 5 bases at V and 6 bases at J, with 7 bases between the two ends.

The chain links TRBV6-6 to TRBJ1-5; D call uncertain. CDR1 MNHNY and CDR2 SVGAGI come from the germline V gene (reference sequence). The germline V and J ends were trimmed by 4 bases and 0 bases, with 10 bases remaining between them. CDR3 size: 15 residues. CDR3 DNA sequence: TGTGCCAGCAGTTGGGCCGGGCATAGCAATCAGCCCCAGCATTTT. Translating gives CASSWAGHSNQPQHF.